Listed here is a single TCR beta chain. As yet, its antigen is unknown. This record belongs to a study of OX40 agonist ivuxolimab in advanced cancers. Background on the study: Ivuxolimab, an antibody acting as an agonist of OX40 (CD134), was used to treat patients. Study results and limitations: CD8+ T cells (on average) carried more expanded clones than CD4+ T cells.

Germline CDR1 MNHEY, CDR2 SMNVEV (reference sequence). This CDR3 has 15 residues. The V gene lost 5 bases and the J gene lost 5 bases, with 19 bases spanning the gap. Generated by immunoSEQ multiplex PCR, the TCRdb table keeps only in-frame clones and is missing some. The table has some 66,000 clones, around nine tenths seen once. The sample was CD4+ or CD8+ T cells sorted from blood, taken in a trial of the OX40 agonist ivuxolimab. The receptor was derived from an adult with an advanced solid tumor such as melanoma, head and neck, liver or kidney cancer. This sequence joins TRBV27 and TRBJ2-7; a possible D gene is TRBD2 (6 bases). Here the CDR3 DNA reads TGTGCCAGCAGTGGAACGGGAGCCCCGGTCCACGAGCAGTACTTC. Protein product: CASSGTGAPVHEQYF.